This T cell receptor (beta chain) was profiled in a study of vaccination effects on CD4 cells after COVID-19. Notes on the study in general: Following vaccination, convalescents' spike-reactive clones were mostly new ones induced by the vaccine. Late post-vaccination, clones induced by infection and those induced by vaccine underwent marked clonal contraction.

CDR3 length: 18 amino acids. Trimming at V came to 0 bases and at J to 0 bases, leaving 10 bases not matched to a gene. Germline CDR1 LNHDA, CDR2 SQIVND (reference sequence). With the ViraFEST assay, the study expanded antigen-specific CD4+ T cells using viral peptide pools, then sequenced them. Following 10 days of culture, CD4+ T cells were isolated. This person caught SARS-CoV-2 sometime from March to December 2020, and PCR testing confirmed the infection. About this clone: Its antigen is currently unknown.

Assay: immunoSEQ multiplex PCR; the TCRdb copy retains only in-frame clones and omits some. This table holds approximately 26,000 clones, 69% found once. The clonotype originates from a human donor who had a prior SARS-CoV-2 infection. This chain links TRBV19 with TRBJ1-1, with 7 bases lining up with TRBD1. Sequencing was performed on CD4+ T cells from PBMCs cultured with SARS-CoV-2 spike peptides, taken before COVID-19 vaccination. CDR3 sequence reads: CASSIEDRLTSMNTEAFF. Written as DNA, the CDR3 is TGTGCCAGTAGTATAGAGGACAGGTTAACATCTATGAACACTGAAGCTTTCTTT.